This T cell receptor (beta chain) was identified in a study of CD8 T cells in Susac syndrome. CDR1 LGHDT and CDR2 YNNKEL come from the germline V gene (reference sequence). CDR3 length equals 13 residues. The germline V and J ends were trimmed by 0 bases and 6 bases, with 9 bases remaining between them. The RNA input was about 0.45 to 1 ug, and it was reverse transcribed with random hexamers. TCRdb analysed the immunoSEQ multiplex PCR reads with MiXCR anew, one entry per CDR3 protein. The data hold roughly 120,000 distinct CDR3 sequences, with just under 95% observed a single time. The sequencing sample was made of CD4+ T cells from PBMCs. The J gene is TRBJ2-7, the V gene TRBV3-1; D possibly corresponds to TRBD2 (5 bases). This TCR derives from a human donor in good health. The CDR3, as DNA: TGTGCCAGCAGCCAAGATCATGCGGGCGAGCAGTACTTC. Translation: CASSQDHAGEQYF.